Listed below are T cell receptor beta chains from one sample, sequenced in a study of CD8 T cells in ankylosing spondylitis. TCRdb recomputed calls from the 5' RACE reads with MiXCR, one row per CDR3 protein. The sample lists roughly 100,000 distinct CDR3 sequences, 7.5% to 9% occurring once. Material: blood, either unsorted or a sorted T cell fraction (not recorded which). Receptors originate from a male donor with ankylosing spondylitis or in good health (not recorded which). Each CDR3 is given with its conserved first and last residue. The D gene is left open where the match is weak. Rows give clone size only sometimes, using once, few, many, or a class for an expanded clone.

>many|TRBV6-5|-|TRBJ1-6
TGTGCCAGCAGACCCGCCTGGGGGGATAATTCACCCCTCCACTTT
CASRPAWGDNSPLHF
>many|TRBV5-1|TRBD2|TRBJ2-7
TGCGCCAGCAGCTTGGCGCGGGAGATGGACGAGCAGTACTTC
CASSLAREMDEQYF
>many|TRBV9|-|TRBJ2-3
TGTGCCAGCAGCGCCGAGACGGGGAGCACAGATACGCAGTATTTT
CASSAETGSTDTQYF
>many|TRBV20-1|TRBD2|TRBJ2-7
TGCAGTGCCACAGGCGGGGGACCAACCTACGAGCAGTACTTC
CSATGGGPTYEQYF
>many|TRBV20-1|TRBD2|TRBJ2-2
TGCAGTGCTAGCCGACTAGCGGGAGGCTCGAACACCGGGGAGCTGTTTTTT
CSASRLAGGSNTGELFF
>many|TRBV6-5|-|TRBJ2-5
TGTGCCAGCAGTTACTCGGTGGCGGTTAAGTACCAAGAGACCCAGTACTTC
CASSYSVAVKYQETQYF
>many|TRBV6-2/TRBV6-3|-|TRBJ1-5
TGTGCCAGTACTGGCAGCAATCAGCCCCAGCATTTT
CASTGSNQPQHF
>many|TRBV12-3/TRBV12-4|TRBD2|TRBJ2-7
TGTGCCAGCAGCCGGACTAGGCACGAGCAGTACTTC
CASSRTRHEQYF
>many|TRBV27|-|TRBJ2-7
TGTGCCAGCAGTTTAGGGTCCCACTACGAGCAGTACTTC
CASSLGSHYEQYF
>few|TRBV11-1|TRBD2|TRBJ2-6
TGTGCCAGCAGCTTAGCGGGGCTAGCGGGTCTCTCTGGGGCCAACGTCCTGACTTTC
CASSLAGLAGLSGANVLTF
>-|TRBV7-9|TRBD2|TRBJ2-7
TGTGCCAGCAGCCCACTAGCGGGGGCCTACGAGCAGTACTTC
CASSPLAGAYEQYF
>few|TRBV7-6|-|TRBJ2-1
TGTGCCAGCAGCTTAAGGCCTTTCTCCTACAATGAGCAGTTCTTC
CASSLRPFSYNEQFF
>few|TRBV11-1|TRBD2|TRBJ2-5
TGTGCCAGCAGCTTTCTACTAGCGGGGGGTTCGGAGACCCAGTACTTC
CASSFLLAGGSETQYF
>-|TRBV7-2|-|TRBJ2-7
TGTGCCAGCAGCTTAAAGTACGAGCAGTACTTC
CASSLKYEQYF
>many|TRBV10-3|-|TRBJ2-5
TGTGCCATCAGTGAGTCGCTTAGCCCCCAGGAGACCCAGTACTTC
CAISESLSPQETQYF
>many|TRBV21-1|-|TRBJ1-1
TGTGCCAGCAGCCGTGGTGGAGGGGCTTTGATCCATGAAGCTTTCTTT
CASSRGGGALIHEAFF
>many|TRBV14|TRBD2|TRBJ2-3
TGTGCCAGCAGCCAAGATCTCAGACTAGCGGGGCAGTATTTT
CASSQDLRLAGQYF
>many|TRBV20-1|TRBD2|TRBJ2-1
TGCAGTGCTGGACCGGGACTAGGCGTCTACAATGAGCAGTTCTTC
CSAGPGLGVYNEQFF
>many|TRBV15|-|TRBJ2-5
TGTGCCACCGGGCGGCTCAAAGAGACCCAGTACTTC
CATGRLKETQYF
>many|TRBV12-3/TRBV12-4|-|TRBJ2-5
TGTGCCAGCAGTACGGACTACCGTGAGACCCAGTACTTC
CASSTDYRETQYF
>few|TRBV7-9|TRBD2|TRBJ2-2
TGTGCCAGCCCAGCGGGAGTAACCGGGGAGCTGTTTTTT
CASPAGVTGELFF
>many|TRBV5-1|-|TRBJ2-7
TGCGCCAGCAGCTTGGCAGGAGTGGAGGGCGAGCAGTACTTC
CASSLAGVEGEQYF
>many|TRBV7-9|-|TRBJ1-3
TGTGCCAGCAGCTTAGACCGGGGCCTCTCTGGAAACACCATATATTTT
CASSLDRGLSGNTIYF
>many|TRBV12-3/TRBV12-4|-|TRBJ2-1
TGTGCCAGCAGTTTAGAAAGCGGCTCCTACAATGAGCAGTTCTTC
CASSLESGSYNEQFF
>-|TRBV6-1|TRBD2|TRBJ2-7
TGTGCCAGCAGTGAAGGGCCTAGCGGCTCCTACGAGCAGTACTTC
CASSEGPSGSYEQYF
>many|TRBV4-1|-|TRBJ2-7
TGCGCCAGCAGCCAAGGGGCCTACGAGCAGTACTTC
CASSQGAYEQYF
>-|TRBV7-9|-|TRBJ1-2
TGTGCCAGCAGCTTAAACAGACCTGGCGGCTACACCTTC
CASSLNRPGGYTF
>many|TRBV12-3/TRBV12-4|-|TRBJ1-2
TGTGCCAGCGGAGGACCCGGGACCATAAGCGGCTACACCTTC
CASGGPGTISGYTF
>many|TRBV12-3/TRBV12-4|TRBD2|TRBJ2-3
TGTGCCAGCAGTTTAGTTCTAGCGGGGGTCACAGATACGCAGTATTTT
CASSLVLAGVTDTQYF
>-|TRBV7-2|-|TRBJ2-3
TGTGCCAGCAGCTCCGGACGCAGGGGAGATACGCAGTATTTT
CASSSGRRGDTQYF
>-|TRBV7-9|-|TRBJ2-1
TGTGCCAGCAGCAGTAGCCGTCTACTAAACAATGAGCAGTTCTTC
CASSSSRLLNNEQFF
>many|TRBV7-9|TRBD1|TRBJ1-6
TGTGCCAGCAGCCGAACAGGGGGGCCCCTCCACTTT
CASSRTGGPLHF
>many|TRBV7-8|-|TRBJ2-3
TGTGCCAGCAGCTTAGCGACACCAGATACGCAGTATTTT
CASSLATPDTQYF
>-|TRBV27|TRBD2|TRBJ2-1
TGTGCCAGCATGCTCCTGGGACTAGCGTACGATGAGCAGTTCTTC
CASMLLGLAYDEQFF
>many|TRBV7-2|-|TRBJ2-3
TGTGCCAGCCGCCTGGACAAAAGCACAGATACGCAGTATTTT
CASRLDKSTDTQYF
>many|TRBV24-1|-|TRBJ2-5
TGTGCCACCAGTGATCCGGTGTTGGAGACCCAGTACTTC
CATSDPVLETQYF
>many|TRBV29-1|-|TRBJ1-1
TGCAGCGTTTGGCTGGGGGCCACTGAAGCTTTCTTT
CSVWLGATEAFF
>many|TRBV5-6|TRBD2|TRBJ2-7
TGTGCCAGCAGCCCCGAGCGGGGGTATCAGGACGAGCAGTACTTC
CASSPERGYQDEQYF
>many|TRBV12-3/TRBV12-4|TRBD1|TRBJ1-6
TGTGCCAGCACCCCCCTGACAGGGACCAATTCACCCCTCCACTTT
CASTPLTGTNSPLHF
>many|TRBV18|TRBD1|TRBJ1-4
TGTGCCAGCTCACCGGGGGACAGGGGCCGTGAAAAACTGTTTTTT
CASSPGDRGREKLFF
>many|TRBV20-1|-|TRBJ2-1
TGCAGTGCTAGACTAATAAACAGGAAACCCAATTCCTACAATGAGCAGTTCTTC
CSARLINRKPNSYNEQFF
>many|TRBV7-2|-|TRBJ2-4
TGTGCCAGCAGCTTGCGTCGAGGCATTCAGTACTTC
CASSLRRGIQYF
>many|TRBV30|-|TRBJ2-7
TGTGCCTGGAGCCCCACATTATCCGAGCAGTACTTC
CAWSPTLSEQYF
>many|TRBV27|-|TRBJ1-3
TGTGCCAGCAGTCAAAGGACAACTGGAAACACCATATATTTT
CASSQRTTGNTIYF
>many|TRBV11-3|-|TRBJ2-1
TGTGCCAGCAGCTCCTCAAATGAGCAGTTCTTC
CASSSSNEQFF
>many|TRBV21-1|-|TRBJ2-7
TGTGCCAGCAGCAGGGAAACCAACTACGAGCAGTACTTC
CASSRETNYEQYF
>-|TRBV20-1|-|TRBJ1-2
TGCAGTGCTAGAGATGTACCCTATGGCTACACCTTC
CSARDVPYGYTF
>many|TRBV24-1|-|TRBJ2-3
TGTGCCACCAGTCCAGGTGGGACGGATACGCAGTATTTT
CATSPGGTDTQYF
>-|TRBV7-6|TRBD2|TRBJ2-1
TGTGCCAGCAGTTCCTGGAAGGTTAGGACTAGCGGGGGGCCGTTAAATGAGCAGTTCTTC
CASSSWKVRTSGGPLNEQFF
>many|TRBV7-8|-|TRBJ1-2
TGTGCCAGTTGGAGGGGGGATGATGGCTACACCTTC
CASWRGDDGYTF
>-|TRBV20-1|-|TRBJ1-5
TGCAGTGCTACCCGGGGGGGAGAACAGCCCCAGCATTTT
CSATRGGEQPQHF